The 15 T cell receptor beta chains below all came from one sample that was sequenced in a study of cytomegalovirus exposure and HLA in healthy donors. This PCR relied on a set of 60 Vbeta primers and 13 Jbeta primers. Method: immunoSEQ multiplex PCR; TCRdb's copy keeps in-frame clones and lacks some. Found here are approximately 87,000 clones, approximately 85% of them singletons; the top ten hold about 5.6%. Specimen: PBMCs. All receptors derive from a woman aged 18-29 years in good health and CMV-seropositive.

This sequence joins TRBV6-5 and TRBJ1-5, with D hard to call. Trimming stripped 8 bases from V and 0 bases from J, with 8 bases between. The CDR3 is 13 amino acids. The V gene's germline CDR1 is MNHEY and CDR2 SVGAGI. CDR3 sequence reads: CASGGNSNQPQHF. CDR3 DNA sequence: TGTGCCAGCGGCGGAAATAGCAATCAGCCCCAGCATTTT.

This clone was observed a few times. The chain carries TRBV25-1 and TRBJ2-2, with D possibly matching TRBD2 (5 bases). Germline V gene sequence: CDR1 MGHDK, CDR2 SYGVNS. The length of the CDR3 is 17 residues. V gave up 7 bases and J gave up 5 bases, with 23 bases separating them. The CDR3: CASISSNLPTGTGELFF. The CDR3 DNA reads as TGTGCCAGCATTTCTAGTAACTTACCTACGGGGACCGGGGAGCTGTTTTTT.

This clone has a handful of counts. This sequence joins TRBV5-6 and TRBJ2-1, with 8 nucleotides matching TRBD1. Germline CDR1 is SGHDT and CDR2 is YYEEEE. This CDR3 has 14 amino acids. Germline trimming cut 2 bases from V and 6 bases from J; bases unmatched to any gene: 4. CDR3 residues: CASSLGTGANEQFF. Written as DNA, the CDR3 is TGTGCCAGCAGCTTAGGGACAGGAGCCAATGAGCAGTTCTTC.

The CDR3 sequence: CATSRKDSEAFF. The CDR3 nucleotides read TGTGCCACCAGCAGGAAGGACAGTGAAGCTTTCTTT. The J gene is TRBJ1-1, the V gene TRBV15, with D possibly TRBD1 on 6 matching bases. The germline gives CDR1 LNHNV, CDR2 YYDKDF (reference sequence). Trimming took 3 bases from V and 7 from J, leaving 9 bases between them. CDR3 length: 12 residues.

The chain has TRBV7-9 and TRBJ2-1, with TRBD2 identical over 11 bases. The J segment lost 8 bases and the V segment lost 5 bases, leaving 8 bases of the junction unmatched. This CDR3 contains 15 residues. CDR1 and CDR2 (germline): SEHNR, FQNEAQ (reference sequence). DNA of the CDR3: TGTGCCAGCAGCCCTCATAGCGGGGGGGCGCATGAGCAGTTCTTC. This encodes CASSPHSGGAHEQFF.

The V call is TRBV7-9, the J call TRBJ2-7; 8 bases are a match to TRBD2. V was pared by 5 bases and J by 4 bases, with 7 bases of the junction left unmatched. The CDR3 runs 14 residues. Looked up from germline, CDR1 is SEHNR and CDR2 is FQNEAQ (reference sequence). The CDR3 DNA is TGTGCCAGCAGCCTTAGCGGGGTACTATACGAGCAGTACTTC. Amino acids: CASSLSGVLYEQYF. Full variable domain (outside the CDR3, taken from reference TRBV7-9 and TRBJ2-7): DTGVSQNPRHKITKRGQNVTFRCDPISEHNRLYWYRQTLGQGPEFLTYFQNEAQLEKSRLLSDRFSAERPKGSFSTLEIQRTEQGDSAMYLCASSLSGVLYEQYFGPGTRLTVT.

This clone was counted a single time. Here the CDR3 reads CATSREGGTSGATDTQYF. Written as DNA, the CDR3 is TGTGCCACCAGCAGAGAAGGAGGCACTAGCGGGGCCACAGATACGCAGTATTTT. The chain links TRBV15 to TRBJ2-3; 10 bases align to TRBD2. The germline CDR1 and CDR2 sequences are LNHNV and YYDKDF (reference sequence). CDR3 length: 18 residues. The junction had 8 bases not matched to a gene; V was cut back by 0 bases and J by 2 bases.

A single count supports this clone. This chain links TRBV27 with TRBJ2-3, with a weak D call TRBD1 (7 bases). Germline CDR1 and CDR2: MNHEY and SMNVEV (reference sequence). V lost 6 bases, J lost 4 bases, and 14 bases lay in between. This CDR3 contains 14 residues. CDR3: CASSYRGGADTQYF. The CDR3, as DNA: TGTGCCAGCAGCTACAGGGGAGGTGCAGATACGCAGTATTTT.

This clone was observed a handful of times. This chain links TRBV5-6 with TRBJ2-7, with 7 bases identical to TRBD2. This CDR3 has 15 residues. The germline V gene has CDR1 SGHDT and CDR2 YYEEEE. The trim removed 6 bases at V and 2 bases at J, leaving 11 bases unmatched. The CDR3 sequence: CASNVGREITYEQYF. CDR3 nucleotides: TGTGCCAGCAATGTAGGGCGGGAGATAACCTACGAGCAGTACTTC. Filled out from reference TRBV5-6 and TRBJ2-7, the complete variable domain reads DAGVTQSPTHLIKTRGQQVTLRCSPKSGHDTVSWYQQALGQGPQFIFQYYEEEERQRGNFPDRFSGHQFPNYSSELNVNALLLGDSALYLCASNVGREITYEQYFGPGTRLTVT.

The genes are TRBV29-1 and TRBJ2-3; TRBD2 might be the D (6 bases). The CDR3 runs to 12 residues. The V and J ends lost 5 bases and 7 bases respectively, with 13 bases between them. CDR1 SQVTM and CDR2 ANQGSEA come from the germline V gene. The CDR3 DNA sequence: TGCAGCGTTTTGGCAGCGGGCAATACGCAGTATTTT. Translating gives CSVLAAGNTQYF.

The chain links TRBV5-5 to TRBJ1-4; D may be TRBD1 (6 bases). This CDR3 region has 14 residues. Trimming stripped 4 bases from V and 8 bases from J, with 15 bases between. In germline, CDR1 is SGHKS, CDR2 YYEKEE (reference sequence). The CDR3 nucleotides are TGTGCCAGCAGCACCAGGGGTTTTCAGGAAAAACTGTTTTTT. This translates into CASSTRGFQEKLFF.

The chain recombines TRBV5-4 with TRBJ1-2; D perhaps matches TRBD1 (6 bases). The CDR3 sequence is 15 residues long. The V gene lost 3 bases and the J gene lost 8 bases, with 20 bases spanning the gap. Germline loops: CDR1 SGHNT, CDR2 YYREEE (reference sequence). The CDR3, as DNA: TGTGCCAGCAGCTCGCCTAACCGACAGGCCGGGGGCTACACCTTC. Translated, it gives CASSSPNRQAGGYTF.

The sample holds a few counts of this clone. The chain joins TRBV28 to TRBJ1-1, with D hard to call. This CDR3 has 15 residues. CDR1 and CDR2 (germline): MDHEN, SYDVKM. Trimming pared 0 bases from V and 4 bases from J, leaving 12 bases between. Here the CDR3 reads CASSLWTGLGTEAFF. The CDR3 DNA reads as TGTGCCAGCAGTTTATGGACCGGGTTAGGCACTGAAGCTTTCTTT.

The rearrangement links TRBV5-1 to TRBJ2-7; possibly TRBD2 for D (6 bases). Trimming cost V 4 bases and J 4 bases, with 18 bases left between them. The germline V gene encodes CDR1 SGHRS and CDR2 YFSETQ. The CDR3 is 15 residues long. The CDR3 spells CASSILPSGSYEQYF. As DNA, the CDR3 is TGCGCCAGCAGCATCCTGCCAAGCGGGTCGTACGAGCAGTACTTC.

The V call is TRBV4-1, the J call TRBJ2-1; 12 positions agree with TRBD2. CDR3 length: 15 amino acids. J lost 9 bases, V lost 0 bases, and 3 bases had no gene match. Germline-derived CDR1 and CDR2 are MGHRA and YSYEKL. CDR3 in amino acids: CASSQEPGLAGEQFF. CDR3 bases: TGCGCCAGCAGCCAAGAGCCGGGACTAGCGGGTGAGCAGTTCTTC.